Sequencing of this T cell receptor (beta chain) was carried out in a study of blood T cells in healthy people across ages. This clonotype turned up a few times. Per the germline V gene, CDR1 is MNHEY and CDR2 is SMNVEV (reference sequence). This CDR3 has 17 residues. Together with a sample-barcoded 5' primer, a J-beta primer mix was included in a second PCR lasting about 6 to 11 cycles. TCRdb recomputed calls from the 5' RACE reads with MiXCR, one row per CDR3 protein. This table holds some 560,000 distinct CDR3 sequences, 25% to 35% found once. The same data also went into a second study, on T cells of mothers and their children. In that study: The study obtained over 9 million TCR beta CDR3 reads per mother and some 3 million per child.

This sequence was found in a boy under 10 years old in good health. Sequenced material: blood. The rearrangement links TRBV27 to TRBJ2-5, with 8 bases aligning to TRBD1. The assigned J gene may be wrong: the sequence end matches TRBJ2-7 better. CDR3: CASSLYATGDPSYEQYF. The CDR3 region has the DNA TGTGCCAGCAGTTTATACGCGACAGGGGACCCCTCCTACGAGCAGTACTTC.